This T cell receptor beta chain was captured by sequencing in a study of early T cells in non-severe SARS-CoV-2 infection. Study results and limitations: Lookups in VDJdb leaned toward anti-spike CD8 responses and missed private and CD4 specificities.

This clonotype came up many times. What it recognizes is unknown. One entry per CDR3 protein, called by TCRdb with MiXCR from the 5' RACE reads. The sample comprises 30,000 or so distinct CDR3 sequences, under 7.5% of which are singletons, and about a third rests with the top ten. This CDR3 comprises 14 residues. Germline CDR1 KGHDR, CDR2 SFDVKD. V lost 2 bases to trimming and J lost 6 bases, with 11 bases between them. The sequenced sample consisted of whole blood. V usage is TRBV24-1 and J usage is TRBJ2-3, with D uncertain. The TCR was taken from an adult who was a healthcare worker with PCR-confirmed SARS-CoV-2 infection or an uninfected control (not recorded which). For the CDR3, the DNA is TGTGCCACCAGTGATTCCCCCTTAGGGGATACGCAGTATTTT. It is translated as CATSDSPLGDTQYF.